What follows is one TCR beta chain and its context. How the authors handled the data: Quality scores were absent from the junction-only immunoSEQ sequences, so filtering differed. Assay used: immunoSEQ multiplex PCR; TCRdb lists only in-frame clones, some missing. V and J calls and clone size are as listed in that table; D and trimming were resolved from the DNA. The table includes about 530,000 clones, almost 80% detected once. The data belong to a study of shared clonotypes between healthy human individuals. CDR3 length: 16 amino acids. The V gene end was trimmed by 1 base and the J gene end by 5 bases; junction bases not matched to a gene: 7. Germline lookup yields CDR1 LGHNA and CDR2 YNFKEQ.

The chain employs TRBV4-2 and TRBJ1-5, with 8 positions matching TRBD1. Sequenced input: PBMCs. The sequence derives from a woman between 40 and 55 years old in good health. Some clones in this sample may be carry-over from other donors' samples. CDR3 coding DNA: TGTGCCAGCAGCCAAGGGAAGGCAGGGGGCTATCAGCCCCAGCATTTT. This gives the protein CASSQGKAGGYQPQHF.